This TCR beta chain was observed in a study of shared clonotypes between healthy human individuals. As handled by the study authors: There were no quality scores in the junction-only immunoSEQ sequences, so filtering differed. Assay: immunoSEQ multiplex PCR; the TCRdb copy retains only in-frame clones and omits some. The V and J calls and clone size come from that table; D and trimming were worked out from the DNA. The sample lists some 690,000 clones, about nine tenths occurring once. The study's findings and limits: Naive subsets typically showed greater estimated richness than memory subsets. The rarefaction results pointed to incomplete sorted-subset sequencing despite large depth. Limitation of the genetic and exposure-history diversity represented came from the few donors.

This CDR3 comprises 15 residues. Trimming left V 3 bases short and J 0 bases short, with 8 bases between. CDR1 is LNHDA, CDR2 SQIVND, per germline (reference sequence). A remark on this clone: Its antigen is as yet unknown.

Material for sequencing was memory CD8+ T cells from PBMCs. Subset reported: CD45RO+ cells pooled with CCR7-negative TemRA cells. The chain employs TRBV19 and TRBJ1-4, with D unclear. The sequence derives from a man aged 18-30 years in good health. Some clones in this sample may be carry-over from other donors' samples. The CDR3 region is CASSMADATNEKLFF. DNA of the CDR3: TGTGCCAGTAGTATGGCGGATGCAACTAATGAAAAACTGTTTTTT.